Listed below are T cell receptor beta chains from one sample, sequenced in a study of Tregs in tolerant kidney transplant recipients. TCRdb keeps only in-frame clones here, not all; method: immunoSEQ multiplex PCR. The sample lists fewer than 60,000 clones, about 89% occurring once. The sample was CD8+ T cells from blood (PBMCs), taken 24 months after the transplant. These receptors came from a human patient who received a combined kidney and bone marrow transplant. Some T cells may trace back to the graft donor. Both conserved end residues are part of each CDR3. Each record gives: J gene, clone size, V gene, D gene, CDR3 DNA, CDR3 protein. The D gene is left open where the match is weak. Clone size is shown for a subset of rows, as once, few, many or a class of expanded clone.

J gene: TRBJ2-7
clone size: -
V gene: TRBV9
D gene: TRBD2
CDR3 DNA: TGTGCCAGCAGCGGGACTAGCGGACGGGACGAGCAGTACTTC
CDR3 protein: CASSGTSGRDEQYF

J gene: TRBJ2-7
clone size: -
V gene: TRBV5-6
D gene: -
CDR3 DNA: TGTGCCAGCAGCTTGGGGACTGGGCCCTACGAGCAGTACTTC
CDR3 protein: CASSLGTGPYEQYF

J gene: TRBJ2-3
clone size: -
V gene: TRBV1
D gene: -
CDR3 DNA: TGCACCAGCAGCCAAGACTGCAGCAGGGGCACAGATACGCAGTATTTT
CDR3 protein: CTSSQDCSRGTDTQYF

J gene: TRBJ2-7
clone size: -
V gene: TRBV9
D gene: -
CDR3 DNA: TGTGCCAGCAGCGGGAGCGGGTCCTACGAGCAGTACTTC
CDR3 protein: CASSGSGSYEQYF

J gene: TRBJ2-7
clone size: once
V gene: TRBV5-4
D gene: TRBD2
CDR3 DNA: TGTGCCAGCAGCTCCCCTAGCGGCGGAACCTACGAGCAGTACTTC
CDR3 protein: CASSSPSGGTYEQYF

J gene: TRBJ2-1
clone size: few
V gene: TRBV7-9
D gene: TRBD2
CDR3 DNA: TGTGCCAGCAGCGGCGGGAGGGAGCAGTTCTTC
CDR3 protein: CASSGGREQFF

J gene: TRBJ2-7
clone size: -
V gene: TRBV7-9
D gene: -
CDR3 DNA: TGTGCCAGCAGCTTAGCTCAAGGACTGTTCTCCTACGAGCAGTACTTC
CDR3 protein: CASSLAQGLFSYEQYF

J gene: TRBJ2-3
clone size: -
V gene: TRBV29-1
D gene: TRBD2
CDR3 DNA: TGCAGCGTAAGCTCCGGGACTAGCAGGGCAGATACGCAGTATTTT
CDR3 protein: CSVSSGTSRADTQYF

J gene: TRBJ2-2
clone size: -
V gene: TRBV4-3
D gene: -
CDR3 DNA: TGCGCCAGCAGCCAAGATTGGACAGTCACCGGGGAGCTGTTTTTT
CDR3 protein: CASSQDWTVTGELFF

J gene: TRBJ2-7
clone size: -
V gene: TRBV9
D gene: TRBD2
CDR3 DNA: TGTGCCAGCAGCGTAGGCTCTAGCGGGGGTACCTACGAGCAGTACTTC
CDR3 protein: CASSVGSSGGTYEQYF

J gene: TRBJ2-5
clone size: once
V gene: TRBV18
D gene: TRBD2
CDR3 DNA: TGTGCCAGCTCAGGGAGGGCGGGGACCCAGTACTTC
CDR3 protein: CASSGRAGTQYF

J gene: TRBJ1-1
clone size: -
V gene: TRBV7-8
D gene: -
CDR3 DNA: TGTGCCAGCAGCTTTGGAGCGACTGAAGCTTTCTTT
CDR3 protein: CASSFGATEAFF

J gene: TRBJ2-4
clone size: -
V gene: TRBV5-8
D gene: -
CDR3 DNA: TGTGCCAGCAGCTTTGGCAGTAAAAACATTCAGTACTTC
CDR3 protein: CASSFGSKNIQYF

J gene: TRBJ2-1
clone size: -
V gene: TRBV4-3
D gene: TRBD2
CDR3 DNA: TGCGCCAGCAGCCAAGATAGGGCGGGAGGAGTGAGCGATGAGCAGTTCTTC
CDR3 protein: CASSQDRAGGVSDEQFF

J gene: TRBJ2-2
clone size: -
V gene: TRBV9
D gene: TRBD1
CDR3 DNA: TGTGCCAGCGTAAAGGGGGCCACCGGGGAGCTGTTTTTT
CDR3 protein: CASVKGATGELFF

J gene: TRBJ2-1
clone size: -
V gene: TRBV7-9
D gene: TRBD2
CDR3 DNA: TGTGCCAGCAGCTTTCGGACTAGCGGGGGGTGGACCTCCTACAATGAGCAGTTCTTC
CDR3 protein: CASSFRTSGGWTSYNEQFF

J gene: TRBJ2-7
clone size: few
V gene: TRBV5-1
D gene: -
CDR3 DNA: TGCGCCAGCAGTGGATCGGAGTATATCGAGCAGTACTTC
CDR3 protein: CASSGSEYIEQYF

J gene: TRBJ2-7
clone size: -
V gene: TRBV19
D gene: TRBD2
CDR3 DNA: TGTGCCAGTAGTACCGTCGTGGGAGGGCCCTACGAGCAGTACTTC
CDR3 protein: CASSTVVGGPYEQYF

J gene: TRBJ2-7
clone size: -
V gene: TRBV4-1
D gene: -
CDR3 DNA: TGCGCCAGCAGCCAAGTTCCAGGGGAATACGAGCAGTACTTC
CDR3 protein: CASSQVPGEYEQYF

J gene: TRBJ2-3
clone size: -
V gene: TRBV1
D gene: -
CDR3 DNA: TGCACCAGCAGCCAAGATTATAGTGAGACTAGCACAGATACGCAGTATTTT
CDR3 protein: CTSSQDYSETSTDTQYF

J gene: TRBJ2-7
clone size: -
V gene: TRBV4-3
D gene: TRBD2
CDR3 DNA: TGCGCCAGCAGCCAGACCCACGTTAGCGGGAGAGACTACGAGCAGTACTTC
CDR3 protein: CASSQTHVSGRDYEQYF

J gene: TRBJ2-3
clone size: -
V gene: TRBV27
D gene: TRBD2
CDR3 DNA: TGTGCCAGCAGAGACAGCGGGGGGGTAGATACGCAGTATTTT
CDR3 protein: CASRDSGGVDTQYF

J gene: TRBJ1-1
clone size: -
V gene: TRBV30
D gene: TRBD1
CDR3 DNA: TGTGCCTGGAGTGTCCACAGGGGATACACTGAAGCTTTCTTT
CDR3 protein: CAWSVHRGYTEAFF

J gene: TRBJ2-1
clone size: -
V gene: TRBV19
D gene: TRBD2
CDR3 DNA: TGTGCCAGTAGTGCGGGACTAGCGGGAGTATCCTACAATGAGCAGTTCTTC
CDR3 protein: CASSAGLAGVSYNEQFF

J gene: TRBJ2-3
clone size: -
V gene: TRBV6-4
D gene: TRBD2
CDR3 DNA: TGTGCCAGCAGTAACGGACTAGCGGGAGATACGCAGTATTTT
CDR3 protein: CASSNGLAGDTQYF

J gene: TRBJ2-3
clone size: -
V gene: TRBV11-2
D gene: -
CDR3 DNA: TGTGCCAGCAGCTTGTGGACTAAGGGAGATACGCAGTATTTT
CDR3 protein: CASSLWTKGDTQYF

J gene: TRBJ2-5
clone size: -
V gene: TRBV18
D gene: -
CDR3 DNA: TGTGCCAGCTCACCAGGGAGTGGGGAGACCCAGTACTTC
CDR3 protein: CASSPGSGETQYF

J gene: TRBJ2-6
clone size: -
V gene: TRBV7-6
D gene: TRBD2
CDR3 DNA: TGTGCCAGCAGCTACACTAGCGGGGGGTCTGGGGCCAACGTCCTGACTTTC
CDR3 protein: CASSYTSGGSGANVLTF

J gene: TRBJ2-1
clone size: -
V gene: TRBV7-2
D gene: TRBD2
CDR3 DNA: TGTGCCAGCAGCTTGCTAGCGGGAGCCTACAATGAGCAGTTCTTC
CDR3 protein: CASSLLAGAYNEQFF

J gene: TRBJ2-1
clone size: once
V gene: TRBV9
D gene: TRBD2
CDR3 DNA: TGTGTCAGCAGCGACCCTCGAACTAGCGCAAGCAATGAGCAGTTCTTC
CDR3 protein: CVSSDPRTSASNEQFF

J gene: TRBJ2-5
clone size: -
V gene: TRBV5-1
D gene: TRBD2
CDR3 DNA: TGCGCCAGCAGCTCACTCCCCCCGGGAGGGCCGCAAGAGACCCAGTACTTC
CDR3 protein: CASSSLPPGGPQETQYF

J gene: TRBJ1-4
clone size: -
V gene: TRBV28
D gene: -
CDR3 DNA: TGTGCCAGCACCCTCTCCCCAGGGTCAACTAATGAAAAACTGTTTTTT
CDR3 protein: CASTLSPGSTNEKLFF

J gene: TRBJ2-1
clone size: -
V gene: TRBV7-9
D gene: -
CDR3 DNA: TGTGCCAGCACCGAAGGGGCAGGAGGGGGGGCCGGTGAGCAGTTCTTC
CDR3 protein: CASTEGAGGGAGEQFF

J gene: TRBJ2-1
clone size: -
V gene: TRBV27
D gene: TRBD2
CDR3 DNA: TGTGCCAGCAGTTTAGGTAGCGGGGACTACAATGAGCAGTTCTTC
CDR3 protein: CASSLGSGDYNEQFF

J gene: TRBJ2-5
clone size: -
V gene: TRBV9
D gene: TRBD2
CDR3 DNA: TGTGCCAGCAGCGTGGGGACTAGCGGGGGGGGAGAGACCCAGTACTTC
CDR3 protein: CASSVGTSGGGETQYF

J gene: TRBJ2-7
clone size: -
V gene: TRBV10-1
D gene: -
CDR3 DNA: TGCGCCAGCAGTGAGAAACCGGGACATAAGAGCTCCTACGAGCAGTACTTC
CDR3 protein: CASSEKPGHKSSYEQYF

J gene: TRBJ1-5
clone size: -
V gene: TRBV6-4
D gene: -
CDR3 DNA: TGTGCCAGCAGTGACATCCAGGGGACGTATCAGCCCCAGCATTTT
CDR3 protein: CASSDIQGTYQPQHF

J gene: TRBJ2-7
clone size: -
V gene: TRBV27
D gene: TRBD2
CDR3 DNA: TGTGCCAGCACCCCTGCTAGCGGGTACGAGCAGTACTTC
CDR3 protein: CASTPASGYEQYF

J gene: TRBJ2-1
clone size: -
V gene: TRBV7-9
D gene: TRBD2
CDR3 DNA: TGTGCCAGCAGTCGTCCCGGGACTAGCGGGGGAGGAAATGAGCAGTTCTTC
CDR3 protein: CASSRPGTSGGGNEQFF

J gene: TRBJ2-7
clone size: -
V gene: TRBV4-3
D gene: -
CDR3 DNA: TGCGCCAGCAGCCAAGGGCTAGCGCGCTACGAGCAGTACTTC
CDR3 protein: CASSQGLARYEQYF

J gene: TRBJ2-1
clone size: once
V gene: TRBV7-9
D gene: -
CDR3 DNA: TGTGCCAGCAGCTCGGGACTTTACAATGAGCAGTTCTTC
CDR3 protein: CASSSGLYNEQFF

J gene: TRBJ1-2
clone size: -
V gene: TRBV7-8
D gene: TRBD1
CDR3 DNA: TGTGCCAGCAGCTTCGGACAGGGCACCTATGGCTACACCTTC
CDR3 protein: CASSFGQGTYGYTF

J gene: TRBJ1-6
clone size: -
V gene: TRBV4-3
D gene: -
CDR3 DNA: TGCGCCAGCAGGAAGGCCTCGTTGGGTATTGGGGACTATAATTCCCCCCTCCACTTT
CDR3 protein: CASRKASLGIGDYNSPLHF

J gene: TRBJ2-1
clone size: -
V gene: TRBV5-1
D gene: TRBD2
CDR3 DNA: TGCGCCAGCCCTCCAACGGCGGGGGAAACCCAAACCTACAATGAGCAGTTCTTC
CDR3 protein: CASPPTAGETQTYNEQFF

J gene: TRBJ2-7
clone size: -
V gene: TRBV27
D gene: TRBD1
CDR3 DNA: TGTGCCAGCAGTCCAGACAGGGATGTTCCCTACGAGCAGTACTTC
CDR3 protein: CASSPDRDVPYEQYF

J gene: TRBJ2-7
clone size: -
V gene: TRBV7-2
D gene: -
CDR3 DNA: TGTGCCAGCAGCCCGACGATCTTGGGAGCCTACGAGCAGTACTTC
CDR3 protein: CASSPTILGAYEQYF

J gene: TRBJ2-7
clone size: -
V gene: TRBV29-1
D gene: TRBD2
CDR3 DNA: TGCAGCGTTGAAGATAGAGCGGGAGTTGGCTACGAGCAGTACTTC
CDR3 protein: CSVEDRAGVGYEQYF

J gene: TRBJ2-7
clone size: -
V gene: TRBV19
D gene: TRBD1
CDR3 DNA: TGTGCCAGTAGTCCAAGCCTCGGACAGGGTGGGGAGCAGTACTTC
CDR3 protein: CASSPSLGQGGEQYF

J gene: TRBJ2-7
clone size: -
V gene: TRBV11-3
D gene: TRBD1
CDR3 DNA: TGTGCCAGCAGCTTCGCAGGGGGCTCGGCCTACGAGCAGTACTTC
CDR3 protein: CASSFAGGSAYEQYF

J gene: TRBJ2-7
clone size: -
V gene: TRBV27
D gene: TRBD2
CDR3 DNA: TGTGCCAGCAGTTTCGGACTAGCCTACACCTACGAGCAGTACTTC
CDR3 protein: CASSFGLAYTYEQYF

J gene: TRBJ1-2
clone size: -
V gene: TRBV19
D gene: -
CDR3 DNA: TGTGCCAGTAGTATTGTCACAGGGAAAAACTATGGCTACACCTTC
CDR3 protein: CASSIVTGKNYGYTF

J gene: TRBJ1-1
clone size: -
V gene: TRBV29-1
D gene: -
CDR3 DNA: TGCAGCGTTGAAGACGTAGTAGGGGTGAACACTGAAGCTTTCTTT
CDR3 protein: CSVEDVVGVNTEAFF

J gene: TRBJ2-2
clone size: -
V gene: TRBV19
D gene: -
CDR3 DNA: TGTGCCAGTAGTATGCAGGGGACCGGGGAGCTGTTTTTT
CDR3 protein: CASSMQGTGELFF

J gene: TRBJ1-4
clone size: -
V gene: TRBV28
D gene: -
CDR3 DNA: TGTGCCAGCAGTTTGTTATTAGATAATGAAAAACTGTTTTTT
CDR3 protein: CASSLLLDNEKLFF

J gene: TRBJ1-1
clone size: -
V gene: TRBV28
D gene: -
CDR3 DNA: TGTGCCAGCAGTTTGAGGGGAGGGGGCACTGAAGCTTTCTTT
CDR3 protein: CASSLRGGGTEAFF